Given below is one T cell receptor beta chain in context. Antigen unknown. This entry belongs to a study of siplizumab effects on memory and regulatory T cells. Clones were sequenced by immunoSEQ multiplex PCR, and TCRdb holds only the in-frame ones, with some missing. The profile shows thousands of clones, around 66% of them singletons. Naive, memory, effector memory and TEMRA subsets that were unstimulated underwent sequencing in a few donor pairs. Study results and limitations: Unstimulated naive T cells seemed to show more diversity than memory cells did, and they also seemed to be among the major contributors to the alloresponse. Most proliferating CD4+ or CD8+ clones, roughly 75-96%, had no naive or memory assignment.

Looked up from germline, CDR1 is MRHNA and CDR2 is SNTAGT. The CDR3 runs to 13 residues. V shed 5 bases and J 4 bases; nucleotides not matched to a gene: 2. Sequencing was performed on effector memory CD8+ T cells sorted from blood. Subset denoted: unstimulated CD8+ effector memory T cells. The receptor comes from a human donor in good health. This chain links TRBV6-4 with TRBJ2-3; TRBD2 matches at 8 bases. CDR3 amino acids: CASSSGSADTQYF. The CDR3 DNA is TGTGCCAGCAGTAGCGGGAGTGCAGATACGCAGTATTTT.